This T cell receptor beta chain derives from a study of shared clonotypes between healthy human individuals. As to this clone: Its specificity is unknown.

V shed 5 bases and J shed 2 bases, with 20 bases lying between them. CDR3 length equals 17 residues. CDR1 and CDR2 from the germline V gene are SGHVS and FQNEAQ. The deep-level immunoSEQ assay was used. Replicate PCRs run on sorted subsets employed 200 ng DNA, 30,000 to 35,000 T cell genomes. Produced via immunoSEQ multiplex PCR; TCRdb's table is partial and in-frame only. Of about 1 million clones detected, roughly 70% appear once; the ten largest clones hold around 1.4%. The study, taken as a whole, reports: Clonotype sharing across four donors was observed for about 5.2% of naive CD4 clonotypes. It was expected that sequencing depth would affect clonotype sharing among donors.

This sequence joins TRBV7-8 and TRBJ2-3; D gene unclear. The clonotype originates from a man younger than 35 in good health. The specimen was memory CD4+ T cells sorted from blood. Subset denoted: CD45RA-negative fraction. Written as DNA, the CDR3 is TGTGCCAGCAGCCATGGTGAGTTGCGGCGGAACACAGATACGCAGTATTTT. Protein sequence: CASSHGELRRNTDTQYF.